This T cell receptor beta chain came from a study of T-cell reconstitution after alpha-beta-depleted transplantation in children. Findings of the study overall: TCRbeta diversity was high at day 60 in some patients (a result of surviving recipient T cells and thymic progenitors). About two months after transplant, alpha-beta T cells reportedly came from several hundred expanded graft clones. The main origin of T-cell counts and diversity one year after transplant was newly produced T cells.

This CDR3 region has 14 residues. V was trimmed by 5 bases and J by 2 bases, leaving 12 bases between them. Germline CDR1 reads SGHAT; CDR2 reads FQNNGV. The TCRbeta library was prepared with unique molecular identifiers. MiXCR, run by TCRdb on the PCR reads, gives a single entry per CDR3 protein. Here the sample spans roughly 240,000 distinct CDR3 sequences, roughly 8.2% being singletons. This clonotype occurred many times. Its antigen remains unidentified. The gene calls are TRBV11-2 and TRBJ2-5, with D possibly matching TRBD1 (5 bases). The receptor's source is a male patient younger than 18 who had a stem cell transplant for acute lymphoblastic leukemia, so the T cells may come from the graft donor. The sample consisted of PBMCs, mostly from graft donor cells, taken 180 days after TCRalphabeta/CD19-depleted stem cell transplant. CDR3 sequence (DNA): TGTGCCAGCAGCGGAGTGGGGCCACAAGAGACCCAGTACTTC. Protein product: CASSGVGPQETQYF.